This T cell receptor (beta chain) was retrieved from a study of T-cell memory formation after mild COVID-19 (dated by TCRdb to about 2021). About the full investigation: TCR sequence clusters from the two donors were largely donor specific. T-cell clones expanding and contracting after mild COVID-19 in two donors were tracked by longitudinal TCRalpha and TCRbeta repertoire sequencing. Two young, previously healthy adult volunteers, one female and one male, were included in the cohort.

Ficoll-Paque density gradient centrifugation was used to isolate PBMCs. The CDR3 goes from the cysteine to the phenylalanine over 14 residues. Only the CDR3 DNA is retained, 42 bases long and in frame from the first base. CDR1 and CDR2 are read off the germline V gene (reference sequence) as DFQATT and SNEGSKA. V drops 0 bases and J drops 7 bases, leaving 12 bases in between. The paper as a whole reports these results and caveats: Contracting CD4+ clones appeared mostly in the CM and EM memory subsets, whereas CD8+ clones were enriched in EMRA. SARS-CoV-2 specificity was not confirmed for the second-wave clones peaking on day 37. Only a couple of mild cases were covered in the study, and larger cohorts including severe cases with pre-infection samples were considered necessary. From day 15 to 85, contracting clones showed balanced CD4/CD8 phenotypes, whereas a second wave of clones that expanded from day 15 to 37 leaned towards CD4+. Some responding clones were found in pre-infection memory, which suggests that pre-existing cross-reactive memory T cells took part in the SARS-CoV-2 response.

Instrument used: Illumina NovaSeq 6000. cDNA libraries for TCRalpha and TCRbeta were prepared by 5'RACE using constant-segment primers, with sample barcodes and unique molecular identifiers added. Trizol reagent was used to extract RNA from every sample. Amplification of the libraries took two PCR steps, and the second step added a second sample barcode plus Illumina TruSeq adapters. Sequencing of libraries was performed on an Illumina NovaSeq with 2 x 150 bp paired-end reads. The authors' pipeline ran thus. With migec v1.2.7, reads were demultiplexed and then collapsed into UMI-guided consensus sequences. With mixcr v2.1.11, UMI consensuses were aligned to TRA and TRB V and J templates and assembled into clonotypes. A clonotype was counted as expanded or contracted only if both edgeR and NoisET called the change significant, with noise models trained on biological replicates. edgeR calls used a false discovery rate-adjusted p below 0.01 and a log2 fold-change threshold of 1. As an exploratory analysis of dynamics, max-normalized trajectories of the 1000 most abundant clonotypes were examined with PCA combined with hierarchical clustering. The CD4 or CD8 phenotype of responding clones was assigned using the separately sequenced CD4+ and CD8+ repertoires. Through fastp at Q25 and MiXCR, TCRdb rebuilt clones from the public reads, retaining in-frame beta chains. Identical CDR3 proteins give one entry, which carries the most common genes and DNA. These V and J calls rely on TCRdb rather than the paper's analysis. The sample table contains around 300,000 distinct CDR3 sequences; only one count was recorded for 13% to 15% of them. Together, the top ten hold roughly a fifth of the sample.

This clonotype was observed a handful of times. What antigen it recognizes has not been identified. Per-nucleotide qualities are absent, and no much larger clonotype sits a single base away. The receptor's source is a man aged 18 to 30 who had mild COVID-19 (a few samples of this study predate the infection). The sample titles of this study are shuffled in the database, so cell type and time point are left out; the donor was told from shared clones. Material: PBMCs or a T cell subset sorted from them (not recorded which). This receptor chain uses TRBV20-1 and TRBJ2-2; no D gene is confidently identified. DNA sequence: TGCAGTGCTAGAGATTTGGGAAATAGCGGGGAGCTGTTTTTT. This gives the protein CSARDLGNSGELFF.